This TCR beta chain emerged from a study of human T cells and chemical hapten exposure. Overall study results and limits: The number of TCRs above 1 in 1000 frequency did not change after DPC sensitization.

Sample time point: patch test 3, about 24 weeks after DPC sensitization. Treatment noted: therapeutic diphenylcyclopropenone sensitization with weekly scalp DPC. The CDR3 length is 15 residues. Trimming shortened V by 3 bases and J by 0 bases, and 9 bases separated the two germline ends. TCRdb re-called the RACE reads through MiXCR, storing one row per CDR3 protein. The sample shows roughly 100,000 distinct CDR3 sequences, less than 40% of them seen only once. In this sample, this clonotype turned up a few times. What it binds is unknown. V and J are TRBV12-3 or TRBV12-4 and TRBJ2-1; D possibly corresponds to TRBD2 (5 bases). This specimen was whole blood, taken in connection with sensitization to the hapten diphenylcyclopropenone (DPC). This sequence was found in a man in his forties with alopecia areata. Some clones in this sample may be carry-over from other donors' samples. This CDR3 is CASSFYGDSYNEQFF. The CDR3 nucleotides are TGTGCCAGCAGTTTTTACGGGGACTCCTACAATGAGCAGTTCTTC.